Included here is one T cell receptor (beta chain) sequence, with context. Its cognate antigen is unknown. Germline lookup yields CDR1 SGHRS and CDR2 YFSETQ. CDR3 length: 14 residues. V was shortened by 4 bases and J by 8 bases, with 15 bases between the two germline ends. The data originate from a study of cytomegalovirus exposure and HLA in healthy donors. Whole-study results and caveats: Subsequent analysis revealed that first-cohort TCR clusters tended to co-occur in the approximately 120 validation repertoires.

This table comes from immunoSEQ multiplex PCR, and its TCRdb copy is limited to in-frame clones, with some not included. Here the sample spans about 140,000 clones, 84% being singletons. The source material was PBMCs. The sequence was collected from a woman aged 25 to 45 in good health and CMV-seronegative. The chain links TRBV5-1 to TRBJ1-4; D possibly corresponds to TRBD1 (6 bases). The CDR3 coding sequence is TGCGCCAGCAGCCCCACAGGGCCGGGGGAAAAACTGTTTTTT. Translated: CASSPTGPGEKLFF.